This entry lists 32 T cell receptor beta chains sequenced from one sample in a study of T cell responses to AZD1222 COVID-19 vaccine. Assay: immunoSEQ multiplex PCR; the TCRdb copy retains only in-frame clones and omits some. The sample lists under 200,000 clones, roughly 92% occurring once. Sequenced here: peripheral blood, sampled on day 0 of AZD1222 vaccination. The source is an adult in good health.

The rearrangement uses TRBV11-2 and TRBJ1-2; D is uncertain. The CDR3 consists of 14 residues. Trimming cost V 5 bases and J 4 bases, with 14 bases left between them. Germline CDR1 is SGHAT and CDR2 is FQNNGV. The CDR3 region is CASSLTTGVYGYTF. CDR3 nucleotide sequence: TGTGCCAGCAGCCTCACGACGGGAGTCTATGGCTACACCTTC.

This rearrangement joins TRBV7-3 to TRBJ2-3, with D perhaps TRBD2 (5 bases). Trimming pared 1 base from V and 0 bases from J, leaving 8 bases between. This CDR3 comprises 15 residues. The germline CDR1 and CDR2 sequences are SGHTA and FQGTGA. Written as DNA, the CDR3 is TGTGCCAGCAGCTTAAGCGGGCCTAGCACAGATACGCAGTATTTT. Its translation is CASSLSGPSTDTQYF.

The rearrangement uses TRBV4-1 and TRBJ1-3; no clear D gene. Trimming left V 1 base short and J 10 bases short, with 8 bases between. The CDR3 sequence is 12 residues long. Looked up from germline, CDR1 is MGHRA and CDR2 is YSYEKL. CDR3 DNA: TGCGCCAGCAGCCAAGTTGGTCGGACCATATATTTT. Its translation: CASSQVGRTIYF.

The rearrangement joins TRBV12-3 or TRBV12-4 to TRBJ2-7; tentatively, D is TRBD2 (6 bases). V lost 5 bases, J lost 3 bases, and 11 bases lay in between. The CDR3 extends over 13 amino acids. CDR3 sequence reads: CASSRTSSYEQYF. CDR3 nucleotides: TGTGCCAGCAGTCGCACTAGCAGCTACGAGCAGTACTTC.

In regard to this clone: A read error may account for a junction end that differs from germline. The chain recombines TRBV19 with TRBJ1-1; D not resolved. CDR3 length: 15 amino acids. The germline gives CDR1 LNHDA, CDR2 SQIVND (reference sequence). This CDR3 reads CASSIRTYENTEAFF. CDR3 sequence (DNA): TGTGCCAGCAGTATCCGGACCTACGAGAACACTGAAGCTTTCTTT.

V usage is TRBV21-1 and J usage is TRBJ1-5; the table's D call, TRBD1, has no DNA check behind it. TRBV21-1 is assigned pseudogene status. The CDR3 extends over 15 amino acids. The DNA for the CDR3 is TGTGCCAGCACCCTGAGGACAGATAGCAATCAGCCCCAGCATTTT. Residues: CASTLRTDSNQPQHF.

As for this clone: One end of the junction varies from germline; a read error may be responsible. V is TRBV6-1 and J is TRBJ1-2, with D hard to call. Germline loops: CDR1 MNHNS, CDR2 SASEGT. The CDR3 has 12 residues. In DNA, the CDR3 is TGTGCCAGCAATGAAGCCTACTATGGCTACACCTTC. Amino acids: CASNEAYYGYTF.

This clone has a handful of counts. V is TRBV15 and J is TRBJ2-7; tentatively, D is TRBD1 or TRBD2 (5 bases each). Germline lookup yields CDR1 LNHNV and CDR2 YYDKDF (reference sequence). The V gene lost 0 bases and the J gene lost 0 bases, with 15 bases spanning the gap. The CDR3 has 17 residues. CDR3 coding DNA: TGTGCCACCAGCAGAGATCGGGGCGGGCCGCCCTCCTACGAGCAGTACTTC. Its translation: CATSRDRGGPPSYEQYF.

This rearrangement joins TRBV15 to TRBJ2-5; 9 positions agree with TRBD1. The CDR3 loop spans 15 amino acids. The germline V gene encodes CDR1 LNHNV and CDR2 YYDKDF (reference sequence). Trimming cost V 3 bases and J 2 bases; bases outside gene matches: 4. CDR3 sequence reads: CATSSPGTGQETQYF. The DNA of the CDR3 is TGTGCCACCAGCAGCCCGGGGACAGGGCAAGAGACCCAGTACTTC. Combining the CDR3 with reference TRBV15 and TRBJ2-5 gives the whole variable domain DAMVIQNPRYQVTQFGKPVTLSCSQTLNHNVMYWYQQKSSQAPKLLFHYYDKDFNNEADTPDNFQSRRPNTSFCFLDIRSPGLGDTAMYLCATSSPGTGQETQYFGPGTRLLVL.

The V and J genes are TRBV15 and TRBJ2-1; 10 bases fit TRBD1. The CDR3 sequence is 17 residues long. V lost 5 bases to trimming and J lost 8 bases; unmatched junction nucleotides: 15. Germline assignment: CDR1 LNHNV and CDR2 YYDKDF (reference sequence). The CDR3 spells CATSGGQGMIPFYEQFF. CDR3 nucleotide sequence: TGTGCCACCAGCGGGGGACAGGGGATGATTCCTTTCTATGAGCAGTTCTTC.

This sequence joins TRBV6-5 and TRBJ2-7, with 10 bases matching TRBD1. This CDR3 comprises 15 residues. Germline V lookup: CDR1 MNHEY, CDR2 SVGAGI. The junction had 4 bases not matched to a gene; V was cut back by 2 bases and J by 3 bases. In nucleotides, the CDR3 is TGTGCCAGCAGTTACGACGACAGGGGGCTCTACGAGCAGTACTTC. It encodes CASSYDDRGLYEQYF.

Only a few counts were recorded for this clone. J is TRBJ2-7 and V is TRBV21-1; TRBD1 reflects the table's D call only, with no check against the DNA. TRBV21-1 is annotated as a pseudogene. This CDR3 contains 18 residues. CDR3 in amino acids: CASSNSGTTKTFSYEQYF. CDR3 bases: TGTGCCAGCAGTAACTCCGGGACAACTAAGACCTTCTCCTACGAGCAGTACTTC.

The chain uses TRBV6-5 and TRBJ1-2, with D possibly being TRBD1 (6 bases). Germline CDR1 is MNHEY and CDR2 is SVGAGI. V gave up 8 bases and J gave up 1 base, with 11 bases separating them. There are 13 residues in the CDR3. The CDR3 region is CASSTGGNYGYTF. For the CDR3, the DNA is TGTGCCAGCTCGACAGGCGGTAACTATGGCTACACCTTC.

The V and J genes are TRBV19 and TRBJ1-1; maybe TRBD1 (5 bases). The ends were cut back, 7 bases at V and 3 bases at J, with 12 bases in the middle. Per germline, CDR1 LNHDA and CDR2 SQIVND (reference sequence). The CDR3 consists of 13 residues. CDR3 protein: CASKRGLYTEAFF. DNA of the CDR3: TGTGCCAGTAAAAGGGGCCTGTACACTGAAGCTTTCTTT.

The chain carries TRBV5-1 and TRBJ2-7, with a weak D call TRBD2 (6 bases). Germline V CDR1 and CDR2: SGHRS, YFSETQ. The CDR3 consists of 14 residues. Trimming took 0 bases from V and 2 from J, leaving 9 bases between them. The DNA of the CDR3 is TGCGCCAGCAGCTTGGTCGGGGGTCCCTACGAGCAGTACTTC. It codes for CASSLVGGPYEQYF.

The rearrangement links TRBV4-1 to TRBJ2-3; D is possibly TRBD1 (6 bases). Deletions cut 6 bases from V and 5 bases from J, with 15 bases between. Germline-derived CDR1 and CDR2 are MGHRA and YSYEKL. CDR3 length: 14 residues. CDR3 in DNA: TGCGCCAGCAGTCCCGTGGGGGCCCGAGATACGCAGTATTTT. It codes for CASSPVGARDTQYF.

This chain connects TRBV29-1 to TRBJ1-6; the match to TRBD1 covers 9 bases. The V and J ends lost 6 bases and 4 bases, in that order; junction bases with no gene match: 1. Germline CDR1 reads SQVTM; CDR2 reads ANQGSEA. The CDR3 loop spans 13 amino acids. Here the CDR3 reads CSVGQGYNSPLHF. The CDR3 bases are TGCAGCGTCGGACAGGGGTATAATTCACCCCTCCACTTT. Complete variable domain (other parts from reference TRBV29-1 and TRBJ1-6): SAVISQKPSRDICQRGTSLTIQCQVDSQVTMMFWYRQQPGQSLTLIATANQGSEATYESGFVIDKFPISRPNLTFSTLTVSNMSPEDSSIYLCSVGQGYNSPLHFGNGTRLTVT.

This chain links TRBV19 with TRBJ2-7; D remains ambiguous. The V and J ends lost 3 bases and 7 bases respectively, with 10 bases between them. The CDR3 is made up of 12 amino acids. Germline-derived CDR1 and CDR2 are LNHDA and SQIVND (reference sequence). In DNA, the CDR3 is TGTGCCAGTAGTATGGGGTCTACGGAGCAGTACTTC. This encodes CASSMGSTEQYF.

This clone is a singleton in its sample. This chain's CDR3 is CASSYQTLASELFF. In DNA form, the CDR3 reads TGTGCCAGCAGTTACCAAACCCTGGCCAGCGAGCTGTTTTTT. The V and J genes are TRBV6-6 and TRBJ2-2, with D hard to call. The V end lost 2 bases, the J end lost 11 bases, and 15 bases lay between the germline ends. The CDR3 totals 14 residues. In germline, CDR1 is MNHNY, CDR2 SVGAGI (reference sequence).

The chain couples TRBV27 to TRBJ2-5, with 9 bases that match TRBD1. This CDR3 spans 15 amino acids. Germline trimming cut 5 bases from V and 2 bases from J; bases unmatched to any gene: 6. Per germline, CDR1 MNHEY and CDR2 SMNVEV (reference sequence). CDR3: CASSQDRGTQETQYF. In DNA form, the CDR3 reads TGTGCCAGCAGTCAGGACAGGGGAACGCAAGAGACCCAGTACTTC.

The V gene is TRBV9, the J gene TRBJ2-1; 11 nucleotides agree with TRBD2. The CDR3 contains 16 residues. The germline V gene encodes CDR1 SGDLS and CDR2 YYNGEE. After removal of 0 bases from V and 2 bases from J, the junction contained 1 base not matched to a gene. CDR3 nucleotide sequence: TGTGCCAGCAGCGTAGAGACTAGCGGGGCCTACAATGAGCAGTTCTTC. Protein sequence: CASSVETSGAYNEQFF.

The gene calls are TRBV10-3 and TRBJ1-2; D is undetermined. The length of the CDR3 is 11 residues. CDR1 and CDR2 (germline): ENHRY, SYGVKD. Trimming removed 8 bases at V and 6 bases at J, with 10 bases between. CDR3 protein: CAISGNHGYTF. CDR3 sequence (DNA): TGTGCCATCTCGGGGAACCATGGCTACACCTTC.

Only one count was recorded for this clone. V and J are TRBV10-1 and TRBJ1-5; the match to TRBD1 covers 7 bases. Germline assignment: CDR1 WNHNN and CDR2 SYGVQD (reference sequence). V shed 7 bases and J 7 bases; nucleotides not matched to a gene: 13. This CDR3 spans 15 amino acids. CDR3 amino acids: CASKGGDREGQPQHF. In nucleotides, the CDR3 is TGCGCCAGCAAGGGCGGAGACAGGGAAGGGCAGCCCCAGCATTTT.

The V and J genes are TRBV5-6 and TRBJ1-5; the D gene is possibly TRBD1 (6 bases). The germline V and J ends were trimmed by 2 bases and 2 bases, with 8 bases remaining between them. Germline loops: CDR1 SGHDT, CDR2 YYEEEE. The CDR3 totals 14 residues. CDR3 protein: CASSFRGGNQPQHF. In DNA form, the CDR3 reads TGTGCCAGCAGCTTCAGGGGTGGCAATCAGCCCCAGCATTTT.

J is TRBJ1-1 and V is TRBV10-3, with D perhaps matching TRBD1 (6 bases). The CDR3 loop spans 13 amino acids. The germline CDR1 and CDR2 sequences are ENHRY and SYGVKD. With 6 bases removed from V and 1 base from J, the gap between germline ends came to 9 bases. The CDR3 DNA sequence: TGTGCCATCAGGACGGGACAGAACACTGAAGCTTTCTTT. It yields the protein CAIRTGQNTEAFF.

V and J are TRBV7-9 and TRBJ1-4; 8 positions match TRBD1. This CDR3 has 15 residues. Germline values: CDR1 SEHNR, CDR2 FQNEAQ (reference sequence). The ends lost 5 bases at V and 8 bases at J; junction bases unmatched: 10. The CDR3 is CASSLGQGVTEKLFF. The CDR3 DNA sequence: TGTGCCAGCAGCCTAGGACAGGGAGTTACCGAAAAACTGTTTTTT.

The rearrangement links TRBV19 to TRBJ1-2; TRBD1 might be the D (6 bases). Trimming pared 5 bases from V and 7 bases from J, leaving 11 bases between. Germline V CDR1 and CDR2: LNHDA, SQIVND (reference sequence). The CDR3 sequence is 12 residues long. The CDR3 here is CASSAQGSGYTF. DNA for the CDR3: TGTGCCAGTAGTGCACAGGGCAGTGGCTACACCTTC.

The chain links TRBV24-1 to TRBJ2-1; the match to TRBD2 covers 12 bases. Germline trimming cut 4 bases from V and 7 bases from J; bases unmatched to any gene: 7. Germline V gives CDR1 KGHDR, CDR2 SFDVKD. The CDR3 is made up of 16 amino acids. DNA for the CDR3: TGTGCCACCAGTGACCGGACTAGCGGGGTTATTAATGAGCAGTTCTTC. This codes for CATSDRTSGVINEQFF.

V usage is TRBV2 and J usage is TRBJ1-5; no definite D call. The germline V gene has CDR1 SNHLY and CDR2 FYNNEI. The CDR3 loop spans 12 amino acids. V was trimmed by 4 bases and J by 2 bases, leaving 3 bases between them. CDR3 sequence (DNA): TGTGCCAGCAGTGCAGGCAATCAGCCCCAGCATTTT. Amino acid sequence: CASSAGNQPQHF.

This clone occurred a few times. The chain carries TRBV5-1 and TRBJ2-3, with 8 nucleotides matching TRBD2. The V gene's germline CDR1 is SGHRS and CDR2 YFSETQ. The CDR3 is 14 residues long. V gave up 8 bases and J gave up 2 bases; unmatched junction bases: 7. DNA of the CDR3: TGCGCCAGTCTGAGCGGGGGACTCACAGATACGCAGTATTTT. It is translated as CASLSGGLTDTQYF.

The chain links TRBV30 to TRBJ2-3; 10 bases align to TRBD1. The CDR3 covers 15 residues. Looked up from germline, CDR1 is GTSNPN and CDR2 is SVGIG (reference sequence). Germline trimming cut 3 bases from V and 4 bases from J; bases unmatched to any gene: 7. Written as DNA, the CDR3 is TGTGCCTGGAGCGGACAGGGGGGGCGAGCAGATACGCAGTATTTT. It translates to CAWSGQGGRADTQYF. The full variable domain, in which reference TRBV30 and TRBJ2-3 provide the parts outside the CDR3, is SQTIHQWPATLVQPVGSPLSLECTVEGTSNPNLYWYRQAAGRGLQLLFYSVGIGQISSEVPQNLSASRPQDRQFILSSKKLLLSDSGFYLCAWSGQGGRADTQYFGPGTRLTVL.

The CDR3 region is CASSQFMAETQYF. CDR3 DNA sequence: TGTGCCAGCAGCCAATTCATGGCGGAGACCCAGTACTTC. The chain is built from TRBV14 and TRBJ2-5; no firm D call. V was pared by 2 bases and J by 5 bases, with 9 bases between. Germline CDR1 is SGHDN and CDR2 is FVKESK. The CDR3 runs 13 residues.